The present T cell receptor (beta chain) was sequenced within a study of T cells in Graves' hyperthyroidism and ophthalmopathy. About the study: Any treatment followed the collection of peripheral blood at initial diagnosis.

The sample holds many counts of this clonotype. Template material for amplifying TCR beta CDR3 regions consisted of RNA transcripts. First-round RT-PCR of the TCR CDR3 relied on the HTBI primer set. Via MiXCR, TCRdb re-called the multiplex PCR reads, giving one row per CDR3 protein. The table shows 300,000 to 400,000 distinct CDR3 sequences, with more than 12% occurring only once. Trimming removed 4 bases from V and 2 bases from J, with 13 bases in between. The CDR3 contains 15 residues. The germline CDR1 and CDR2 sequences are KGHSH and LQKENI. Ophthalmopathy in the patients scored at least 3 on Clinical Activity Score and at least 4 on NOSPECS grade, lasting under 3 months. Exclusion of patients followed from uncontrolled infection, other autoimmune disease, pregnancy or lactation. Clinical symptoms, serum thyroxine and TRAb, thyroid ultrasound and orbital computed tomography together formed the diagnostic basis.

Specimen: blood. This clonotype was obtained from a woman between 25 and 40 years old with Graves' ophthalmopathy. V and J are TRBV18 and TRBJ2-3, with a tentative D call TRBD2 (5 bases). In nucleotides, the CDR3 is TGTGCCAGCTCACGCGGACTTCCAGACACAGATACGCAGTATTTT. This translates into CASSRGLPDTDTQYF.